This TCR beta chain was recorded in a study of identical twins. Study-level findings and limits: The conclusions drew on cross-sectional statistical analysis instead of tracking the same donors. It was possible that invariant MAIT and iNKT cells partly confounded the zero-insertion analyses.

Comments on this clonotype: Its matching antigen is unknown.

TCRdb reprocessed the 5' RACE reads with MiXCR, giving one entry per CDR3 protein. The sample includes 400,000 to 600,000 distinct CDR3 sequences, around 24% seen only once; the top ten take approximately 0.48%. Germline V gives CDR1 SGDLS, CDR2 YYNGEE. Trimming cost V 4 bases and J 7 bases; bases outside gene matches: 16. This CDR3 is 19 amino acids long. The sample was also reused in another study, on yellow fever vaccine responses in identical twins.

This TCR was sampled from a woman younger than 30 in good health. Material: CD4+ T cells sorted from blood. The chain is built from TRBV9 and TRBJ2-1; TRBD2 agrees at 14 bases. DNA of the CDR3: TGTGCCAGCAGCCGAAACCACCGACTAGCGGGAGGGCCGGAGAATGAGCAGTTCTTC. It codes for CASSRNHRLAGGPENEQFF. Drawing the rest from reference TRBV9 and TRBJ2-1, the complete variable domain is DSGVTQTPKHLITATGQRVTLRCSPRSGDLSVYWYQQSLDQGLQFLIQYYNGEERAKGNILERFSAQQFPDLHSELNLSSLELGDSALYFCASSRNHRLAGGPENEQFFGPGTRLTVL.